The entry that follows covers one T cell receptor (beta chain) sequence. The CDR3 extends over 12 amino acids. Looked up from germline, CDR1 is SEHNR and CDR2 is FQNEAQ (reference sequence). V lost 2 bases and J lost 10, with 9 bases in between. The data are from a study of blood T cell repertoires in COVID-19. Some clones are missing from TCRdb's copy, which holds only in-frame ones; the method was immunoSEQ multiplex PCR. The sample carries around 90,000 clones, almost 95% recorded once. J is TRBJ2-1 and V is TRBV7-9; D is undetermined. This TCR came from a woman aged 55-70 years with active COVID-19. The specimen sequenced was peripheral blood. CDR3 amino acids: CASSLTHSEQFF. CDR3 nucleotides: TGTGCCAGCAGCTTAACGCACTCCGAGCAGTTCTTC.